The clone carrying this T cell receptor beta chain was picked up a small number of times. TCR beta CDR3 sequences were amplified from RNA transcripts. The study used the HTBI primer set for a first-round RT-PCR of the TCR CDR3. TCRdb analysed the multiplex PCR reads with MiXCR anew, one entry per CDR3 protein. The sample records almost 500,000 distinct CDR3 sequences, approximately 23% being singletons. The source of the sample is a study of T cells in Graves' hyperthyroidism and ophthalmopathy. Diagnoses were established using clinical symptoms, serum thyroxine and TRAb, thyroid ultrasound and orbital computed tomography. The V and J ends lost 6 bases and 0 bases, in that order; junction bases with no gene match: 8. The germline CDR1 and CDR2 sequences are SQVTM and ANQGSEA. The CDR3 is made up of 15 amino acids.

Sequencing input: blood. The rearrangement joins TRBV29-1 to TRBJ1-3; the match to TRBD1 covers 7 bases. This TCR came from a woman aged 70-85 years with Graves' ophthalmopathy. CDR3 DNA: TGCAGCGTCGGAGGACAGGCCAGCTCTGGAAACACCATATATTTT. It is translated as CSVGGQASSGNTIYF.